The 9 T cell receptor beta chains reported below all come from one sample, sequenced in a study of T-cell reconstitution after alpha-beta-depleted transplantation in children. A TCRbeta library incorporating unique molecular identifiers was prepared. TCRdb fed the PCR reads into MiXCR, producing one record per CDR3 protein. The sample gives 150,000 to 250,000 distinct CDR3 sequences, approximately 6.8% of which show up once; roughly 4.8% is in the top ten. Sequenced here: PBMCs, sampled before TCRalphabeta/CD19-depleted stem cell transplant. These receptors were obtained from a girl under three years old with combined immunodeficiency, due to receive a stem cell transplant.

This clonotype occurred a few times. The CDR3 here is CASSFDRGPASSYEQYF. CDR3 in DNA: TGCGCCAGCAGCTTCGACAGGGGGCCCGCGAGCTCCTACGAGCAGTACTTC. The V and J genes are TRBV5-1 and TRBJ2-7; 10 nucleotides align to TRBD1. Germline loops: CDR1 SGHRS, CDR2 YFSETQ. The V gene end was trimmed by 2 bases and the J gene end by 0 bases; junction bases not matched to a gene: 8. This CDR3 comprises 17 residues.

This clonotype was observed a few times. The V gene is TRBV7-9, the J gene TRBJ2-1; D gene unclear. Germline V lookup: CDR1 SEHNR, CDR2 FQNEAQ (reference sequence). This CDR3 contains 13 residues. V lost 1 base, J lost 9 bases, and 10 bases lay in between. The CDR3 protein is CASSLGGFCEQFF. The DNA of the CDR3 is TGTGCCAGCAGCTTAGGGGGATTTTGTGAGCAGTTCTTC.

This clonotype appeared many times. CDR3 protein: CASSAFPGTAYEQYF. The CDR3 coding sequence is TGTGCCAGCAGCGCCTTCCCTGGGACAGCCTACGAGCAGTACTTC. V usage is TRBV9 and J usage is TRBJ2-7, with TRBD1 identical over 7 bases. V lost 3 bases to trimming and J lost 2 bases; unmatched junction nucleotides: 8. The CDR3 consists of 15 residues. Germline loops: CDR1 SGDLS, CDR2 YYNGEE.

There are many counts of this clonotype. The CDR3 loop is CASSLVTGTQPSTDTQYF. CDR3 bases: TGCGCCAGCAGCTTGGTGACCGGGACACAGCCCAGCACAGATACGCAGTATTTT. The V call is TRBV5-1, the J call TRBJ2-3; possible D gene TRBD1, 6 bases. This CDR3 is 18 amino acids long. CDR1 and CDR2 from the germline V gene are SGHRS and YFSETQ. V was clipped by 0 bases and J by 0 bases, with 17 bases between them.

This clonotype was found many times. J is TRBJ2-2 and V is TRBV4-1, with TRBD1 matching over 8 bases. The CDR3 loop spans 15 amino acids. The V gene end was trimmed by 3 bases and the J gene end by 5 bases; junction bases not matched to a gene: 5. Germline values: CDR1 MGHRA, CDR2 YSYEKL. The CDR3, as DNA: TGCGCCAGCAGCCATCCAGGGGGCGGTACCGGGGAGCTGTTTTTT. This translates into CASSHPGGGTGELFF.

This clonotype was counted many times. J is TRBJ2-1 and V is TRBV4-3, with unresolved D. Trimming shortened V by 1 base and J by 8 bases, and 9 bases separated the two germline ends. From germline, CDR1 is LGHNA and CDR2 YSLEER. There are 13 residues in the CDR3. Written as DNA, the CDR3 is TGCGCCAGCAGCCAAGTAAGTTTCGATGAGCAGTTCTTC. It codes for CASSQVSFDEQFF.

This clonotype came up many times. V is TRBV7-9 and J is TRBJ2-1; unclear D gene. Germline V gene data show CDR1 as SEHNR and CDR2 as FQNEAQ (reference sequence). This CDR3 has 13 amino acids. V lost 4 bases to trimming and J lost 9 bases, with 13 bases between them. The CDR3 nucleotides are TGTGCCAGCAGCTCGGCTATCCTCGTTGAGCAGTTCTTC. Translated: CASSSAILVEQFF. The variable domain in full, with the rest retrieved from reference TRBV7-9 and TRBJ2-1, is DTGVSQNPRHKITKRGQNVTFRCDPISEHNRLYWYRQTLGQGPEFLTYFQNEAQLEKSRLLSDRFSAERPKGSFSTLEIQRTEQGDSAMYLCASSSAILVEQFFGPGTRLTVL.

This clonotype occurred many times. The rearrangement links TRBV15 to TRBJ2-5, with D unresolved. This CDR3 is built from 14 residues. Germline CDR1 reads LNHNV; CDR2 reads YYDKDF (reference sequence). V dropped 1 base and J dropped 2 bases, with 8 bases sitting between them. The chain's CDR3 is CATSRAILQETQYF. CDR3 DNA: TGTGCCACCAGCAGAGCGATCCTACAAGAGACCCAGTACTTC.

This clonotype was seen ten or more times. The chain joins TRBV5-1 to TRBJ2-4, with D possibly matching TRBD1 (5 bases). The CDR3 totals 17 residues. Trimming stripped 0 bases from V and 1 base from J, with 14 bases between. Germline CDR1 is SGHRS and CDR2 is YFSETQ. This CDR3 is CASSLEGRVEAKNIQYF. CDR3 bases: TGCGCCAGCAGCTTGGAAGGCAGGGTGGAGGCCAAAAACATTCAGTACTTC.